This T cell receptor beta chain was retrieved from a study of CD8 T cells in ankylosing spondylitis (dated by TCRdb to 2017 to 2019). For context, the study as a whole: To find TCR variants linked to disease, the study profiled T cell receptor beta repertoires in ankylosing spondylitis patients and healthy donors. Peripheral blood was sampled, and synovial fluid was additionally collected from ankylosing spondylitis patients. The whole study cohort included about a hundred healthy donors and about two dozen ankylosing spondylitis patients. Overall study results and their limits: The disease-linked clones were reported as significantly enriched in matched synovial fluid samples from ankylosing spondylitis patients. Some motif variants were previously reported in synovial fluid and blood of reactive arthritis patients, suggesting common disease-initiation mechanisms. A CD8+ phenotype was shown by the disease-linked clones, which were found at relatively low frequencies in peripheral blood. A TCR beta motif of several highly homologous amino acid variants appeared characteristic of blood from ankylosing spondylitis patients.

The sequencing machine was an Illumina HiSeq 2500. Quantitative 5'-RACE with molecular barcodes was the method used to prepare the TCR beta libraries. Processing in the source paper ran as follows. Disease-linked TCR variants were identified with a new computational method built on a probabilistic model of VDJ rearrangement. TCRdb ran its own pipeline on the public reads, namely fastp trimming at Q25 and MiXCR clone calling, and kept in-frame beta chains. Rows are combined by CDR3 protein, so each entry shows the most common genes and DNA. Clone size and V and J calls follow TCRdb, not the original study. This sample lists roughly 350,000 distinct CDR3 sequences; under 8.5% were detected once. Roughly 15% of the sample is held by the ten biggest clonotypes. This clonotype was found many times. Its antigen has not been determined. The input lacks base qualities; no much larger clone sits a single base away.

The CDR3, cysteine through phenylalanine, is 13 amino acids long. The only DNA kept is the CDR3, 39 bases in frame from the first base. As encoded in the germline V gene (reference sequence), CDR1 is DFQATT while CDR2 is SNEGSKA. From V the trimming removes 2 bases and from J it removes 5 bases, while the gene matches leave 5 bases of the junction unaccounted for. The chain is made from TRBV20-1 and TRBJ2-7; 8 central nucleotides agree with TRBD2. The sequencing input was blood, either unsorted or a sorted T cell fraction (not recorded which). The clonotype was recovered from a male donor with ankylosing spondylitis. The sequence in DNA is TGCAGTGCTAGAAGCGGGAGTGGGGACGAGCAGTACTTC. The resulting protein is CSARSGSGDEQYF.